Below, 31 T cell receptor beta chains from the same sample are listed, as sequenced in a study of blood T cell repertoires in COVID-19. Only in-frame clones appear in the TCRdb table, and some are missing; sequencing was by immunoSEQ multiplex PCR. The repertoire has a few hundred thousand clones, around 84% of them found once; the top ten carry about 1.6%. Sequencing was performed on PBMCs or T cells enriched from blood (not recorded which). These TCRs come from a man aged 35 to 55 who had recovered from COVID-19.

This clone was seen once. The rearrangement joins TRBV3-1 (or the pseudogene TRBV3-2) to TRBJ1-2; 8 bases line up with TRBD1. Germline V gene lookup returns CDR1 LGHDT and CDR2 YNNKEL (reference sequence). V lost 4 bases to trimming and J lost 8 bases; unmatched junction nucleotides: 9. This CDR3 has 14 amino acids. CDR3 loop: CASSPTDRVRGYTF. CDR3 DNA sequence: TGTGCCAGCAGCCCAACGGACAGGGTGAGAGGCTACACCTTC.

The chain couples TRBV5-4 to TRBJ2-1; no reliable D call. Germline V CDR1 and CDR2: SGHNT, YYREEE (reference sequence). The length of the CDR3 is 11 residues. Trimming stripped 0 bases from V and 10 bases from J, with 5 bases between. DNA of the CDR3: TGTGCCAGCAGCTTGGTTACAGAGCAGTTCTTC. The encoded protein is CASSLVTEQFF.

This chain connects TRBV6-2 or TRBV6-3 to TRBJ2-7; TRBD2 aligns across 11 bases. V was pared by 5 bases and J by 0 bases, with 9 bases of the junction left unmatched. CDR3 length: 17 amino acids. CDR1 and CDR2 (germline): MNHEY, SVGEGT. Here the CDR3 DNA reads TGTGCCAGCAGTCTTACGACTAGCGGGGCCTACTCCTACGAGCAGTACTTC. It codes for CASSLTTSGAYSYEQYF.

The rearrangement uses TRBV7-2 and TRBJ1-2; 8 bases agree with TRBD1. Germline V gives CDR1 SGHTA, CDR2 FQGNSA. Losses at the gene ends were 1 base for V and 7 bases for J; bases not matched to a gene: 5. The length of the CDR3 is 14 residues. CDR3 bases: TGTGCCAGCAGCTTAGGTCCCACAGGGGGTGGCTACACCTTC. The encoded protein is CASSLGPTGGGYTF.

The chain employs TRBV9 and TRBJ2-5, with 11 bases matching TRBD2. V trimming: 2 bases; J trimming: 1 base; junction bases outside the gene matches: 4. This CDR3 is built from 16 residues. Germline CDR1 reads SGDLS; CDR2 reads YYNGEE. The DNA for the CDR3 is TGTGCCAGCAGCGTCGGGACTAGCGGTTTCCAAGAGACCCAGTACTTC. This gives the protein CASSVGTSGFQETQYF.

The J gene is TRBJ1-5, the V gene TRBV30; 7 bases match TRBD1. Germline assignment: CDR1 GTSNPN and CDR2 SVGIG (reference sequence). CDR3 size: 16 residues. Trimming removed 0 bases from V and 4 bases from J; junction bases left unmatched: 9. In DNA, the CDR3 is TGTGCCTGGAGTGTACCATATGAGGGGGCGAATCAGCCCCAGCATTTT. Protein sequence: CAWSVPYEGANQPQHF. The full variable domain, its missing parts supplied by reference TRBV30 and TRBJ1-5, is SQTIHQWPATLVQPVGSPLSLECTVEGTSNPNLYWYRQAAGRGLQLLFYSVGIGQISSEVPQNLSASRPQDRQFILSSKKLLLSDSGFYLCAWSVPYEGANQPQHFGDGTRLSIL.

J is TRBJ1-2 and V is TRBV7-2; D may be TRBD1 (6 bases). CDR3 length equals 12 residues. V dropped 5 bases and J dropped 2 bases, with 6 bases sitting between them. Germline values: CDR1 SGHTA, CDR2 FQGNSA. This chain's CDR3 is CASSGTNYGYTF. The DNA for the CDR3 is TGTGCCAGCAGCGGGACAAACTATGGCTACACCTTC.

V and J are TRBV18 and TRBJ1-3; D uncertain. Trimming stripped 1 base from V and 4 bases from J, with 14 bases between. This CDR3 spans 16 amino acids. Germline CDR1 KGHSH, CDR2 LQKENI. The chain's CDR3 is CASSPRQTGSGNTIYF. The CDR3 region has the DNA TGTGCCAGCTCACCACGGCAGACCGGGTCGGGAAACACCATATATTTT.

The J gene is TRBJ2-6, the V gene TRBV18; D gene uncertain. The CDR3 runs to 16 residues. Germline V gives CDR1 KGHSH, CDR2 LQKENI. V was shortened by 1 base and J by 0 bases, with 7 bases between the two germline ends. In nucleotides, the CDR3 is TGTGCCAGCTCACCACTACAGCACTCTGGGGCCAACGTCCTGACTTTC. This translates into CASSPLQHSGANVLTF.

The chain combines TRBV12-3 or TRBV12-4 with TRBJ1-6, with a tentative D call TRBD1 (5 bases). The length of the CDR3 is 13 residues. Trimming left V 2 bases short and J 10 bases short, with 9 bases between. The CDR3 DNA sequence: TGTGCCAGCAGTTTACCAGGGCAATCACCCCTCCACTTT. Translating gives CASSLPGQSPLHF.

This clone showed up just a few times. The genes are TRBV7-2 and TRBJ1-2; 10 nucleotides align to TRBD1. Germline-derived CDR1 and CDR2 are SGHTA and FQGNSA. This CDR3 has 15 amino acids. The junction had 7 bases not matched to a gene; V was cut back by 1 base and J by 8 bases. The CDR3: CASSLGDRGQGGYTF. The CDR3 nucleotides read TGTGCCAGCAGCTTAGGAGACAGGGGGCAAGGGGGCTACACCTTC.

This rearrangement joins TRBV9 to TRBJ1-2; tentatively, D is TRBD1 (6 bases). The CDR3 is 15 residues long. From germline, CDR1 is SGDLS and CDR2 YYNGEE. With 0 bases removed from V and 5 bases from J, the gap between germline ends came to 14 bases. CDR3 residues: CASSVGGTREYGYTF. In nucleotides, the CDR3 is TGTGCCAGCAGCGTAGGTGGGACAAGGGAGTATGGCTACACCTTC.

This clone showed up just a few times. The chain carries TRBV10-3 and TRBJ1-6, with a weak D call TRBD1 (6 bases). The V gene lost 2 bases and the J gene lost 9 bases, with 20 bases spanning the gap. This CDR3 has 17 residues. Germline V gene sequence: CDR1 ENHRY, CDR2 SYGVKD. CDR3 loop: CAISEREGGQGSSPLHF. DNA for the CDR3: TGTGCCATCAGTGAGCGGGAGGGGGGTCAGGGGAGTTCACCCCTCCACTTT.

The chain carries TRBV6-4 and TRBJ2-3, with TRBD1 matching 9 bases. With V trimmed by 4 bases and J by 2 bases, 4 bases remained unmatched. CDR1 MRHNA and CDR2 SNTAGT come from the germline V gene. The CDR3 covers 15 residues. The CDR3 reads CASSVNRGHTDTQYF. The CDR3 nucleotides are TGTGCCAGCAGTGTCAACAGGGGGCACACAGATACGCAGTATTTT.

This chain joins TRBV5-1 and TRBJ2-7, with TRBD1 identical over 7 bases. Trimming removed 0 bases from V and 0 bases from J; junction bases left unmatched: 6. Germline loops: CDR1 SGHRS, CDR2 YFSETQ. The CDR3 length is 16 residues. The CDR3 nucleotides are TGCGCCAGCAGCTTGGCAGGGGGACAGATCTCCTACGAGCAGTACTTC. Amino acid sequence: CASSLAGGQISYEQYF.

The chain employs TRBV7-2 and TRBJ2-5; 8 bases are shared with TRBD2. Germline V gene lookup returns CDR1 SGHTA and CDR2 FQGNSA. With 5 bases clipped from V and 4 bases from J, the junction kept 12 bases outside the gene matches. The CDR3 contains 16 residues. DNA for the CDR3: TGTGCCAGCAGCATCCTTGGACTAGCTTTAGGAGAGACCCAGTACTTC. This sequence encodes CASSILGLALGETQYF.

J is TRBJ2-1 and V is TRBV10-3; 7 bases map to TRBD2. There are 15 residues in the CDR3. V was pared by 4 bases and J by 4 bases, with 7 bases of the junction left unmatched. From germline, CDR1 is ENHRY and CDR2 SYGVKD. In DNA, the CDR3 is TGTGCCATCAGTGGAGGGATGGGAGGGTACAATGAGCAGTTCTTC. This translates into CAISGGMGGYNEQFF.

A few counts support this clone. Other DNA sequences within the sample encode an identical CDR3. The chain employs TRBV5-5 and TRBJ2-6; weak D call: TRBD1 (7 bases). V lost 3 bases to trimming and J lost 12 bases, with 13 bases between them. The CDR3 is made up of 13 amino acids. The germline V gene has CDR1 SGHKS and CDR2 YYEKEE (reference sequence). The CDR3 nucleotides read TGTGCCAGCAGCTCCAGGGGGGAGAGCGTCCTGACTTTC. It specifies CASSSRGESVLTF.

The V and J genes are TRBV28 and TRBJ1-6; 9 bases line up with TRBD1. Germline CDR1 reads MDHEN; CDR2 reads SYDVKM. J was trimmed by 10 bases and V by 4 bases; bases with no gene match: 8. This CDR3 region has 15 residues. This chain's CDR3 is CASSSPGQGESPLHF. CDR3 DNA sequence: TGTGCCAGCAGTTCTCCGGGACAGGGAGAGTCACCCCTCCACTTT.

The chain is built from TRBV29-1 and TRBJ2-1; 9 bases match TRBD2. The V and J ends lost 6 bases and 10 bases, in that order; junction bases with no gene match: 16. The CDR3 runs 15 residues. From germline, CDR1 is SQVTM and CDR2 ANQGSEA. The CDR3 bases are TGCAGCGTGGGGGTAGCGGGAGCATCCGGGGCAGAGCAGTTCTTC. Encoded protein: CSVGVAGASGAEQFF.

V usage is TRBV5-1 and J usage is TRBJ1-2; D gene uncertain. The CDR3 has 14 residues. V shed 4 bases and J shed 0 bases, with 10 bases lying between them. Germline CDR1 and CDR2: SGHRS and YFSETQ. CDR3 residues: CASSPLPANYGYTF. The CDR3 nucleotides read TGCGCCAGCAGCCCATTGCCAGCTAACTATGGCTACACCTTC.

The chain links TRBV3-1 (or the pseudogene TRBV3-2) to TRBJ2-5, with 7 positions matching TRBD2. The length of the CDR3 is 15 residues. CDR1 LGHDT and CDR2 YNNKEL come from the germline V gene (reference sequence). Trimming removed 4 bases from V and 1 base from J; junction bases left unmatched: 6. CDR3 sequence reads: CASSPSTSCQETQYF. DNA of the CDR3: TGTGCCAGCAGCCCTTCGACTAGCTGCCAAGAGACCCAGTACTTC.

The V and J genes are TRBV25-1 and TRBJ2-1; no definite D call. Deletions cut 1 base from V and 0 bases from J, with 13 bases between. The CDR3 has 17 amino acids. Looked up from germline, CDR1 is MGHDK and CDR2 is SYGVNS. The CDR3 is CASSELSQWASYNEQFF. In nucleotides, the CDR3 is TGTGCCAGCAGTGAATTGAGTCAGTGGGCCTCCTACAATGAGCAGTTCTTC.

The chain joins TRBV11-2 to TRBJ2-1; 11 bases line up with TRBD2. Trimming at V came to 4 bases and at J to 3 bases, leaving 5 bases not matched to a gene. CDR1 is SGHAT, CDR2 FQNNGV, per germline. The CDR3 has 16 residues. CDR3 coding DNA: TGTGCCAGCAGCTCGATTAGCGGGGGGGGCTACAATGAGCAGTTCTTC. It translates to CASSSISGGGYNEQFF.

The chain is built from TRBV5-6 and TRBJ1-5; TRBD1 matches at 7 bases. The CDR3 is 15 residues long. CDR1 and CDR2 (germline): SGHDT, YYEEEE. Trimming cost V 0 bases and J 1 base; bases outside gene matches: 1. CDR3 sequence: CASSLGTGSNQPQHF. Written as DNA, the CDR3 is TGTGCCAGCAGCTTGGGGACAGGAAGCAATCAGCCCCAGCATTTT.

This clone was counted once. DNA for the CDR3: TGTGCCAGCAGTTTGGGGACCGGGGGGGAAGTTCAGCCCCAGCATTTT. This sequence encodes CASSLGTGGEVQPQHF. The rearrangement links TRBV28 to TRBJ1-5, with D possibly matching TRBD1 (5 bases). Per the germline V gene, CDR1 is MDHEN and CDR2 is SYDVKM. The CDR3 is 16 residues long. Trimming left V 3 bases short and J 6 bases short, with 18 bases between.

The gene calls are TRBV11-3 and TRBJ1-1; D not certain. Between the trimmed V and J ends, which lost 5 bases and 1 base, there was a span of 8 bases. The CDR3 loop spans 13 amino acids. CDR1 SGHNT and CDR2 YENEEA come from the germline V gene. The CDR3 loop reads CASSGDWNTEAFF. In nucleotides, the CDR3 is TGTGCCAGCAGCGGAGACTGGAACACTGAAGCTTTCTTT.

This clone has a single count. The chain combines TRBV7-9 with TRBJ1-4; 7 bases line up with TRBD1. The CDR3 totals 16 residues. V trimming: 1 base; J trimming: 4 bases; junction bases outside the gene matches: 6. CDR1 and CDR2 from the germline V gene are SEHNR and FQNEAQ (reference sequence). The CDR3 DNA is TGTGCCAGCAGCTTAGTCGCAGGGGGTATTAATGAAAAACTGTTTTTT. This codes for CASSLVAGGINEKLFF.

The V call is TRBV4-2, the J call TRBJ1-5, with 9 bases fitting TRBD1. The CDR3 runs to 14 residues. Trimming took 6 bases from V and 11 from J; bases not matched to a gene: 11. CDR1 LGHNA and CDR2 YNFKEQ come from the germline V gene. CDR3 sequence reads: CASRPGTGFGAQHF. The CDR3 DNA sequence: TGTGCCAGCAGGCCCGGGACAGGGTTTGGAGCCCAGCATTTT.

The chain recombines TRBV11-1 with TRBJ2-7; maybe TRBD1 (6 bases). The V gene lost 5 bases and the J gene lost 5 bases, with 19 bases spanning the gap. Germline CDR1 and CDR2: SGHAT and FQDESV (reference sequence). CDR3 length: 15 amino acids. CDR3 in amino acids: CASSNRGQKVHEQYF. CDR3 DNA: TGTGCCAGCAGCAACCGTGGACAGAAGGTCCACGAGCAGTACTTC.

The chain combines TRBV7-2 with TRBJ1-1, with 8 bases aligning to TRBD1. The germline CDR1 and CDR2 sequences are SGHTA and FQGNSA. The V gene end was trimmed by 7 bases and the J gene end by 0 bases; junction bases not matched to a gene: 4. The CDR3 is 14 residues long. The CDR3 reads CASNRGAMNTEAFF. CDR3 bases: TGTGCCAGCAACAGGGGGGCCATGAACACTGAAGCTTTCTTT.